The clone carrying this T cell receptor beta chain was seen a few times. How the authors handled the data: Researchers report that nucleated cell counts were estimated from reference gene primer amplification. Using immunoSEQ multiplex PCR, the repertoire was profiled, and TCRdb retains in-frame clones only, with some absent. V and J calls and clone size follow that table, whereas D and trimming were derived from the DNA. This table has 250,000 to 400,000 clones, around 90% appearing once. The V and J ends lost 6 bases and 3 bases, in that order; junction bases with no gene match: 9. CDR1 and CDR2 (germline): SEHNR, FQNEAQ (reference sequence). This CDR3 comprises 16 residues. The sample originates from a study of blood T cell repertoires in COVID-19. Whole-study context: Some COVID-19 samples were acute and others convalescent; all came from the United States, Italy and Spain.

Specimen: peripheral blood. The chain has TRBV7-9 and TRBJ2-1; 9 nucleotides align to TRBD2. The sequence was collected from a woman in her 30s with COVID-19, enrolled during active disease. The chain's CDR3 is CASSQPLAGYYNEQFF. In DNA, the CDR3 is TGTGCCAGCAGTCAGCCTCTAGCGGGATACTACAATGAGCAGTTCTTC. Together with reference TRBV7-9 and TRBJ2-1, the CDR3 gives the full variable domain: DTGVSQNPRHKITKRGQNVTFRCDPISEHNRLYWYRQTLGQGPEFLTYFQNEAQLEKSRLLSDRFSAERPKGSFSTLEIQRTEQGDSAMYLCASSQPLAGYYNEQFFGPGTRLTVL.